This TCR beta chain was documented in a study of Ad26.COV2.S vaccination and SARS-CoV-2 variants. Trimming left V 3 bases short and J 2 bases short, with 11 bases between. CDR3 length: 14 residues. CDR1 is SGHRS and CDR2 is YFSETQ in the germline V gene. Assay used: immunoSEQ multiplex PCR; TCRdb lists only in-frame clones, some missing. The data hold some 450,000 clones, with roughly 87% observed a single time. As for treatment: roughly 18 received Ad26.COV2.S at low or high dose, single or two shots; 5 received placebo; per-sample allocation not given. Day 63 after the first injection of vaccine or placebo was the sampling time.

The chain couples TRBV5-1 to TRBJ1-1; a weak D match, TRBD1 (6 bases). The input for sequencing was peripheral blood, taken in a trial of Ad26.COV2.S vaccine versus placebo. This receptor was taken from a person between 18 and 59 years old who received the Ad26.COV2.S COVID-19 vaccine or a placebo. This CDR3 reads CASSWGAINTEAFF. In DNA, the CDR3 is TGCGCCAGCAGCTGGGGGGCTATTAACACTGAAGCTTTCTTT.